The clone carrying this T cell receptor (beta chain) turned up a few times. Its antigen is still unknown. Regions amplified from RNA transcripts were the TCR beta CDR3 regions. HTBI primers were used for first-round RT-PCR of the TCR CDR3. TCRdb re-analysed the multiplex PCR reads in MiXCR, keeping a single row per CDR3 protein. The sample has about 710,000 distinct CDR3 sequences; less than 20% are singletons. The CDR3 extends over 16 amino acids. V was clipped by 6 bases and J by 4 bases; unmatched bases: 6. The germline V gene has CDR1 MNHEY and CDR2 SVGEGT. The entry originates in a study of T cells in Graves' hyperthyroidism and ophthalmopathy. Patients aged 18 to 65 with hyperthyroidism were newly diagnosed, with duration under 2 months. The study's findings and limits: Blood samples included most of the expanded thyroid clonotypes exceeding 0.001.

The source material was blood. This receptor was identified in a man aged 18-30 years with Graves' hyperthyroidism. The gene calls are TRBV6-2 or TRBV6-3 and TRBJ2-3; TRBD2 agrees at 14 bases. CDR3 DNA: TGTGCCAGCAGCCAGACTAGCGGGAGGGCCGCAGATACGCAGTATTTT. This encodes CASSQTSGRAADTQYF.